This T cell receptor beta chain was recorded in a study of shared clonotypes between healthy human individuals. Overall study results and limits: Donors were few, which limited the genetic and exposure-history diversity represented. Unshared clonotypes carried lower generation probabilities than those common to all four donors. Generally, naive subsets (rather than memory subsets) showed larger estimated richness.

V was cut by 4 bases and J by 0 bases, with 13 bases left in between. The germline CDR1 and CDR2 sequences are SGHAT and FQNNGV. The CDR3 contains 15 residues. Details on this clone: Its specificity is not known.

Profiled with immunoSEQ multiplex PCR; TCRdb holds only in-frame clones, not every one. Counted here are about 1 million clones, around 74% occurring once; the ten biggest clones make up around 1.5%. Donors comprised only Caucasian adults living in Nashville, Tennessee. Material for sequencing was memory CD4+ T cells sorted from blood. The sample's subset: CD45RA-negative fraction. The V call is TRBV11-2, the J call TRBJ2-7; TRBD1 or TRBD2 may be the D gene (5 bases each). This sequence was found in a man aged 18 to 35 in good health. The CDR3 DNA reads TGTGCCAGCAGCTCCGAAATTGGGGGCTCCTACGAGCAGTACTTC. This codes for CASSSEIGGSYEQYF.